This section outlines one T cell receptor beta chain sequence together with its context. Its antigen is undetermined. The junction differs from germline at one of its ends, possibly a read error. This entry belongs to a study of early T cells in non-severe SARS-CoV-2 infection. Study overall: Sequencing was performed on bulk RNA from unsorted whole blood, leaving chains unpaired.

This CDR3 spans 12 amino acids. Unique molecular identifiers were attached to individual cDNA molecules. Via MiXCR, TCRdb re-called the 5' RACE reads, giving one row per CDR3 protein. Of approximately 81,000 distinct CDR3 sequences in the sample, roughly an eighth were seen once. General study results and limits: Database matching using VDJdb favored anti-spike CD8 responses, with private and CD4 specificities left missing.

The sample comprised whole blood. V and J are TRBV12-3 or TRBV12-4 and TRBJ2-1; D possibly matches TRBD1 or TRBD2 (6 bases each). The sequence was obtained from an adult who was a healthcare worker with PCR-confirmed SARS-CoV-2 infection or an uninfected control (not recorded which). CDR3 nucleotide sequence: TGTGCCAGTACGTTGGGGGGCAATGTGCAGTTCTTC. Translating it yields CASTLGGNVQFF.